These 17 T cell receptor beta chains originate from one sample sequenced in a study of T-cell reconstitution after alpha-beta-depleted transplantation in children (dated by TCRdb to 2016 to 2018). The sample's treatment or condition label, in plain terms: allogeneic hematopoietic cell transplantation with graft depleted of TCRalphabeta T cells and CD19 B cells. Library preparation used PCR. Reads for this sample came from an Illumina HiSeq 2500. TCR library preparation used molecular barcoding, with unique molecular identifiers applied to normalize quantification of the TCRbeta repertoire. TCRdb reanalyzed the raw reads on its own, using fastp at Q25 for trimming and MiXCR for clone calling, and kept in-frame beta chains. Rows matching on CDR3 protein sequence are summarized as one entry with the most common DNA and genes. The sample has 700,000 to 850,000 distinct CDR3 sequences on record, less than 20% of them singletons. The top ten clonotypes cover about 5% of the sample.

Sequenced material: PBMCs, mostly from graft donor cells, taken 360 days after TCRalphabeta/CD19-depleted stem cell transplant. The receptors were sampled from a male patient younger than 18 who had a stem cell transplant for acute lymphoblastic leukemia, so the T cells may come from the graft donor.

The chain uses TRBV12-3 or TRBV12-4 and TRBJ2-5; no firm D call. The V end was cut by 6 bases, the J end by 5 bases, with 10 bases between. The CDR3 loop spans 12 amino acids. The CDR3: CASSRFAETQYF. The CDR3 bases are TGTGCCAGCAGCCGGTTTGCGGAGACCCAGTACTTC.

J is TRBJ2-5 and V is TRBV7-6; D is perhaps TRBD1 (5 bases). The V end was cut by 1 base, the J end by 2 bases, with 8 bases between. This CDR3 contains 14 residues. CDR1 SGHVS and CDR2 FNYEAQ come from the germline V gene. The CDR3 sequence: CASSLGTRQETQYF. In DNA form, the CDR3 reads TGTGCCAGCAGCTTAGGGACAAGGCAAGAGACCCAGTACTTC. Looking up the rest from reference TRBV7-6 and TRBJ2-5 gives the full variable domain: GAGVSQSPRYKVTKRGQDVALRCDPISGHVSLYWYRQALGQGPEFLTYFNYEAQQDKSGLPNDRFSAERPEGSISTLTIQRTEQRDSAMYRCASSLGTRQETQYFGPGTRLLVL.

The chain employs TRBV10-3 and TRBJ1-1; D is undetermined. Per the germline V gene, CDR1 is ENHRY and CDR2 is SYGVKD. Trimming removed 6 bases from V and 1 base from J, with 12 bases in between. The CDR3 contains 14 residues. This CDR3 reads CAIRDGRRNTEAFF. The CDR3 DNA reads as TGTGCCATCAGGGACGGCCGTAGGAACACTGAAGCTTTCTTT.

The V and J genes are TRBV27 and TRBJ1-6; D not resolved. CDR3 length: 15 residues. The germline V gene has CDR1 MNHEY and CDR2 SMNVEV (reference sequence). V lost 5 bases to trimming and J lost 7 bases, with 15 bases between them. The CDR3 nucleotides read TGTGCCAGCAGTATGGAGACGGTAACCAATTCACCCCTCCACTTT. It translates to CASSMETVTNSPLHF.

The sample holds many counts of this clonotype. The chain has TRBV10-3 and TRBJ2-1; D uncertain. Germline CDR1 ENHRY, CDR2 SYGVKD. V lost 3 bases, J lost 13 bases, and 13 bases lay in between. This CDR3 is 12 amino acids long. This CDR3 is CAISDSPDTQFF. CDR3 DNA: TGTGCCATCAGTGACAGCCCTGATACCCAGTTCTTC.

This chain links TRBV5-1 with TRBJ2-7, with D tentatively TRBD1 (5 bases). There are 18 residues in the CDR3. CDR1 is SGHRS and CDR2 is YFSETQ in the germline V gene. The V end was cut by 1 base, the J end by 4 bases, with 24 bases between. CDR3 loop: CASSLRQHSFGGLYEQYF. Here the CDR3 DNA reads TGCGCCAGCAGCTTGAGACAGCACAGCTTCGGTGGCCTATACGAGCAGTACTTC.

This chain links TRBV5-1 with TRBJ2-7; possibly TRBD2 for D (6 bases). CDR1 is SGHRS, CDR2 YFSETQ, per germline. This CDR3 is built from 14 residues. Trimming removed 5 bases from V and 1 base from J, with 13 bases in between. The CDR3 is CASRTGGGSYEQYF. Written as DNA, the CDR3 is TGCGCCAGCAGAACCGGAGGAGGGTCCTACGAGCAGTACTTC.

This chain connects TRBV15 to TRBJ2-1; 13 nucleotides line up with TRBD2. J was trimmed by 8 bases and V by 0 bases; bases with no gene match: 10. The CDR3 runs 18 residues. Per germline, CDR1 LNHNV and CDR2 YYDKDF (reference sequence). The DNA of the CDR3 is TGTGCCACCAGCAGAGATCCTGGGACTAGCGGGATATGGGATGAGCAGTTCTTC. Translated, it gives CATSRDPGTSGIWDEQFF. Full variable domain (missing parts from reference TRBV15 and TRBJ2-1): DAMVIQNPRYQVTQFGKPVTLSCSQTLNHNVMYWYQQKSSQAPKLLFHYYDKDFNNEADTPDNFQSRRPNTSFCFLDIRSPGLGDTAMYLCATSRDPGTSGIWDEQFFGPGTRLTVL.

At least ten counts were recorded for this clonotype. This chain joins TRBV25-1 and TRBJ2-3; D perhaps matches TRBD1 (5 bases). The CDR3 is made up of 16 amino acids. Germline lookup yields CDR1 MGHDK and CDR2 SYGVNS. V dropped 3 bases and J dropped 0 bases, with 13 bases sitting between them. In DNA, the CDR3 is TGTGCCAGCAGTGACCCAGGGATTAAGAGCACAGATACGCAGTATTTT. This codes for CASSDPGIKSTDTQYF.

The V and J genes are TRBV5-1 and TRBJ2-1; weak D call: TRBD2 (6 bases). This CDR3 spans 16 amino acids. Per the germline V gene, CDR1 is SGHRS and CDR2 is YFSETQ. V was clipped by 3 bases and J by 2 bases, with 15 bases between them. The DNA of the CDR3 is TGCGCCAGCAGCTCCTGGGGGACTTTAACCTACAATGAGCAGTTCTTC. Translated: CASSSWGTLTYNEQFF.

The chain combines TRBV12-3 or TRBV12-4 with TRBJ1-4; D ambiguous. The CDR3 spans 13 residues. V lost 7 bases, J lost 8 bases, and 14 bases lay in between. CDR3 protein: CASKGNSGEKLFF. CDR3 nucleotide sequence: TGTGCCAGCAAAGGAAACAGTGGGGAAAAACTGTTTTTT.

The chain joins TRBV5-1 to TRBJ2-6, with D perhaps TRBD1 or TRBD2 (6 bases each). The ends were cut back, 1 base at V and 2 bases at J, with 10 bases in the middle. There are 16 residues in the CDR3. Germline loops: CDR1 SGHRS, CDR2 YFSETQ. CDR3 sequence reads: CASSLLGGAGANVLTF. The CDR3 DNA is TGCGCCAGCAGCTTGTTGGGGGGCGCTGGGGCCAACGTCCTGACTTTC. Full variable domain (missing parts from reference TRBV5-1 and TRBJ2-6): KAGVTQTPRYLIKTRGQQVTLSCSPISGHRSVSWYQQTPGQGLQFLFEYFSETQRNKGNFPGRFSGRQFSNSRSEMNVSTLELGDSALYLCASSLLGGAGANVLTFGAGSRLTVL.

This clonotype has a handful of counts. The V gene is TRBV27, the J gene TRBJ2-2; TRBD1 or TRBD2 may be the D gene (5 bases each). With 4 bases removed from V and 8 bases from J, the gap between germline ends came to 14 bases. CDR3 length equals 14 residues. Germline-derived CDR1 and CDR2 are MNHEY and SMNVEV (reference sequence). In DNA form, the CDR3 reads TGTGCCAGCAGTTATGGGGGAGTGAGTGGGGAGCTGTTTTTT. Translating gives CASSYGGVSGELFF.

The chain uses TRBV6-1 and TRBJ2-5; 11 positions agree with TRBD1. CDR1 is MNHNS and CDR2 is SASEGT in the germline V gene. CDR3 length: 15 residues. The J segment lost 5 bases and the V segment lost 6 bases, leaving 8 bases of the junction unmatched. The CDR3 loop reads CASRAGQGARETQYF. The CDR3 bases are TGTGCCAGCAGAGCCGGACAGGGGGCAAGGGAGACCCAGTACTTC.

The genes are TRBV5-5 and TRBJ2-5, with 12 bases identical to TRBD2. The trim removed 5 bases at V and 5 bases at J, leaving 7 bases unmatched. In germline, CDR1 is SGHKS, CDR2 YYEKEE (reference sequence). This CDR3 is 15 amino acids long. Written as DNA, the CDR3 is TGTGCCAGCAGACGACTAGCGGGGGTGTGGGAGACCCAGTACTTC. Translating it yields CASRRLAGVWETQYF. Looking up the rest from reference TRBV5-5 and TRBJ2-5 gives the full variable domain: DAGVTQSPTHLIKTRGQQVTLRCSPISGHKSVSWYQQVLGQGPQFIFQYYEKEERGRGNFPDRFSARQFPNYSSELNVNALLLGDSALYLCASRRLAGVWETQYFGPGTRLLVL.

The chain joins TRBV5-1 to TRBJ2-1; 8 positions match TRBD2. CDR1 is SGHRS and CDR2 is YFSETQ in the germline V gene. After removal of 2 bases from V and 2 bases from J, the junction contained 9 bases not matched to a gene. The CDR3 is 17 residues long. The CDR3 DNA is TGCGCCAGCAGCTTTGACGCAAGCGGGAGAACCTACAATGAGCAGTTCTTC. It encodes CASSFDASGRTYNEQFF.

The chain is built from TRBV20-1 and TRBJ2-2, with TRBD1 matching 9 bases. V lost 3 bases and J lost 5; bases outside the gene matches: 13. The CDR3 runs to 17 residues. Germline lookup yields CDR1 DFQATT and CDR2 SNEGSKA (reference sequence). In nucleotides, the CDR3 is TGCAGTGCTAGTGACTCTAACAGGGGGCTCGAGACCGGGGAGCTGTTTTTT. It specifies CSASDSNRGLETGELFF.